This paragraph covers one TCR beta chain sequence. The antigen is not known. Measured with immunoSEQ multiplex PCR; TCRdb has only the in-frame clones, and not every one. The table records over 100,000 clones, about 88% of them present only once. The data were taken from a study of T cell responses to AZD1222 COVID-19 vaccine. Study conclusions and caveats: Across spike, vaccine-associated CD4 TCRs were found, dominant at 160-218 and 743-854.

The sample here was peripheral blood, taken on day 0 of AZD1222 vaccination. This clonotype was obtained from an adult in good health.

The CDR3: CASSWSGSYGYTF. The CDR3 coding sequence is TGTGCCAGCAGTTGGTCCGGGTCCTATGGCTACACCTTC. V gene TRBV27 combines with J gene TRBJ1-2; D uncertain. Germline CDR1 MNHEY, CDR2 SMNVEV (reference sequence). The CDR3 runs 13 residues. V lost 4 bases and J lost 4, with 10 bases in between.